Following are 2 T cell receptor beta chains from one sample sequenced in a study of shared clonotypes between healthy human individuals. Libraries were prepared by immunoSEQ multiplex PCR; TCRdb keeps only in-frame clonotypes and omits some of them. The sample yields approximately 740,000 clones, 74% seen once. Sequencing was carried out using memory CD4+ T cells sorted from blood. The subset is: CD45RA-negative fraction. The receptors shown here come from a woman aged 25 to 45 in good health.

This CDR3 is CASSNRDAGPAEAFF. CDR3 coding DNA: TGTGCCAGCAGTAATCGGGACGCCGGGCCGGCTGAAGCTTTCTTT. J is TRBJ1-1 and V is TRBV6-5; tentative D call: TRBD1 (5 bases). CDR1 and CDR2 (germline): MNHEY, SVGAGI. The CDR3 length is 15 residues. V dropped 5 bases and J dropped 6 bases, with 19 bases sitting between them.

The DNA for the CDR3 is TGCGCCAGCAGCTTTCTAGCGGATACCGAAGGGCGGCAGTACTTC. Its protein product is CASSFLADTEGRQYF. The V call is TRBV5-1, the J call TRBJ2-7, with 7 bases aligning to TRBD2. CDR3 length equals 15 residues. The V gene end was trimmed by 2 bases and the J gene end by 9 bases; junction bases not matched to a gene: 14. The germline CDR1 and CDR2 sequences are SGHRS and YFSETQ.